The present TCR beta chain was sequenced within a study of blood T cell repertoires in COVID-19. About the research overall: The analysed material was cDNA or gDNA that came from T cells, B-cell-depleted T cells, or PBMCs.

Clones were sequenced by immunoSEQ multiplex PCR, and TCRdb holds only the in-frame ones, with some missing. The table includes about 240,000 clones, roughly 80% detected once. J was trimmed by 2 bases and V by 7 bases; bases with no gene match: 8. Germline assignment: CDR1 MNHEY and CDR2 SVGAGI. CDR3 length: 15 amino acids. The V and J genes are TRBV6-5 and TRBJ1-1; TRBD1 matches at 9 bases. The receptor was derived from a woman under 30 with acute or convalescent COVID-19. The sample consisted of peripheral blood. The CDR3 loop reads CASNPDRGGNTEAFF. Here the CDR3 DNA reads TGTGCCAGCAACCCGGACAGGGGTGGAAACACTGAAGCTTTCTTT.